The T cell receptor (beta chain) described here comes from a study of graft-versus-host responses after intestinal transplantation. Study overall: Recipients received multivisceral, liver-intestinal, or isolated intestinal transplants. The recipients all started with anti-thymocyte globulin induction and then took tacrolimus and steroids for 2 to 4 years. Points from the study as a whole: The authors found GvH clones in recipient marrow, some appearing first in ileum or blood.

This CDR3 spans 14 amino acids. Trimming took off 6 bases at V and 0 bases at J, with 13 bases between the two ends. Germline V CDR1 and CDR2: SGHRS, YFSETQ. On this clone itself: Its antigen remains unknown.

Clones were sequenced by immunoSEQ multiplex PCR, and TCRdb holds only the in-frame ones, with some missing. The table shows 80,000 to 90,000 clones, with 90% occurring only once. The chain recombines TRBV5-1 with TRBJ2-7; possibly TRBD2 for D (6 bases). The specimen comprised unstimulated CD4+ T cells sorted from spleen or lymph node cells, sampled before intestinal transplant. The source of this sequence is a human donor who received an intestinal transplant. CDR3 residues: CASNLDGGSYEQYF. The CDR3 coding sequence is TGCGCCAGCAATCTTGACGGGGGCTCCTACGAGCAGTACTTC. The variable domain in full, with the rest retrieved from reference TRBV5-1 and TRBJ2-7, is KAGVTQTPRYLIKTRGQQVTLSCSPISGHRSVSWYQQTPGQGLQFLFEYFSETQRNKGNFPGRFSGRQFSNSRSEMNVSTLELGDSALYLCASNLDGGSYEQYFGPGTRLTVT.